This paragraph reports one T cell receptor (beta chain). Its antigen is as yet unknown. Method: immunoSEQ multiplex PCR; TCRdb's copy keeps in-frame clones and lacks some. The table records 75,000 to 95,000 clones, about 88% of them present only once. The sample originates from a study of T cell responses to AZD1222 COVID-19 vaccine. Across the whole study: Second-dose intervals of approximately 4 or approximately 12 weeks were pooled.

Trimming removed 5 bases from V and 2 bases from J, with 13 bases in between. The CDR3 sequence is 14 residues long. In germline, CDR1 is SGHAT, CDR2 FQNNGV. The study's findings and limits: Repertoires were obtained only post-peak T cell response. Receipt of two AZD1222 doses was followed by a rise in Spike-specific TCR breadth and depth.

The rearrangement uses TRBV11-2 and TRBJ2-7; tentative D call: TRBD2 (5 bases). Sequencing was performed on peripheral blood, taken on day 0 of AZD1222 vaccination. The sequence came from an adult in good health. This chain's CDR3 is CASSVIARTYEQYF. DNA of the CDR3: TGTGCCAGCAGCGTCATAGCGAGAACCTACGAGCAGTACTTC.